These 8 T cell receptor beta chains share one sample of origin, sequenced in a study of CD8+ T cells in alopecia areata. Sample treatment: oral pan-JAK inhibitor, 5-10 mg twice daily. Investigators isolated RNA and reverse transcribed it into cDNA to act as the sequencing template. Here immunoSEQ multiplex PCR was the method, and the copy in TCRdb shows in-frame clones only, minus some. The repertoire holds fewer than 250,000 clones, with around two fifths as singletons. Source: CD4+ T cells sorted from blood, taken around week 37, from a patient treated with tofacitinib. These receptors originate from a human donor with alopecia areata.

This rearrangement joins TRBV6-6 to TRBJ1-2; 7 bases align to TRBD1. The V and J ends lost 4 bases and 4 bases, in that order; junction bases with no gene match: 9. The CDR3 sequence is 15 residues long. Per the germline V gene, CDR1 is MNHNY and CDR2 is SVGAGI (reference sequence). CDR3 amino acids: CASSLSPRDSYGYTF. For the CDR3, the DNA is TGTGCCAGCAGTTTGTCCCCACGGGACAGCTATGGCTACACCTTC.

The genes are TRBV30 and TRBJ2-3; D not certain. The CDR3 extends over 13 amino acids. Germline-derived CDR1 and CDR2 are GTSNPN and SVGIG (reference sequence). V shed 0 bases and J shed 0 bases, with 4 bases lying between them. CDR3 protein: CAWSVPSTDTQYF. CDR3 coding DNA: TGTGCCTGGAGTGTCCCTAGCACAGATACGCAGTATTTT. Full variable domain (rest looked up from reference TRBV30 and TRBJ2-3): SQTIHQWPATLVQPVGSPLSLECTVEGTSNPNLYWYRQAAGRGLQLLFYSVGIGQISSEVPQNLSASRPQDRQFILSSKKLLLSDSGFYLCAWSVPSTDTQYFGPGTRLTVL.

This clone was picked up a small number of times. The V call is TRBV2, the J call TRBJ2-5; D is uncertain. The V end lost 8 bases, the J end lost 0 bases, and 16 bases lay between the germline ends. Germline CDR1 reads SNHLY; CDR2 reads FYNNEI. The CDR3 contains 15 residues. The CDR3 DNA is TGTGCCAGCCGGATCACCTCTGTGTACCAAGAGACCCAGTACTTC. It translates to CASRITSVYQETQYF.

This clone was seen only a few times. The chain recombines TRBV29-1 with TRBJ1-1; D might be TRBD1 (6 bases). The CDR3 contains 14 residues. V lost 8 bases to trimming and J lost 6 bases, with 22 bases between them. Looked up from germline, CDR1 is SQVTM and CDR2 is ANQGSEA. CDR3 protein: CSIPFGGSGSEAFF. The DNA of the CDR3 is TGCAGCATCCCGTTTGGGGGCTCTGGCTCTGAAGCTTTCTTT.

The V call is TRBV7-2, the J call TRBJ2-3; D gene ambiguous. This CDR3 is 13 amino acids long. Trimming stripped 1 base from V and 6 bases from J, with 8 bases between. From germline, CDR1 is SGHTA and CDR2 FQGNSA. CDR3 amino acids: CASSLGWWDTQYF. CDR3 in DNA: TGTGCCAGCAGCTTAGGTTGGTGGGATACGCAGTATTTT.

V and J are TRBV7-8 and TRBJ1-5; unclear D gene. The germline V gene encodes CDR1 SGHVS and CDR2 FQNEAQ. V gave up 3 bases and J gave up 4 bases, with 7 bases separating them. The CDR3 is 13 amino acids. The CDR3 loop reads CASSFNSNQPQHF. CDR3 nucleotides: TGTGCCAGCAGCTTCAACAGTAATCAGCCCCAGCATTTT.

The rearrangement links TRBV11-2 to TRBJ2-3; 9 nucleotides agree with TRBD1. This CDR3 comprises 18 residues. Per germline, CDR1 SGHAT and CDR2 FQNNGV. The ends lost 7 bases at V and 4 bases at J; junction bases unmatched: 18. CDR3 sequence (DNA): TGTGCCAGCATCCCATCCCGGGACAGGGTTCCGGGGCCAGATACGCAGTATTTT. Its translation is CASIPSRDRVPGPDTQYF.

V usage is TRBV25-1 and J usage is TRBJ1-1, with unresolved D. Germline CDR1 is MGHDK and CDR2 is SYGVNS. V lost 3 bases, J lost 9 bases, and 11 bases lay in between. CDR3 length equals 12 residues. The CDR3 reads CASSERQDQAFF. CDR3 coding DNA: TGTGCCAGCAGTGAGCGGCAGGACCAAGCTTTCTTT.